The 30 T cell receptor beta chains reported below all come from one sample, sequenced in a study of B cell selection in AIRE deficiency. Sorted regulatory T cells were CD4-positive, CD25-high and CD127-low or negative. The repertoire was sequenced with immunoSEQ multiplex PCR; TCRdb's copy has only in-frame clones and lacks some. Here the sample spans 20,000 to 25,000 clones, about 95% being singletons. Sequences were obtained from Tregs sorted from PBMCs. The receptors derive from a human donor with AIRE deficiency.

The rearrangement uses TRBV5-4 and TRBJ1-2; D ambiguous. V lost 0 bases and J 3 bases, leaving 9 bases between the germline ends. CDR3 length: 14 residues. CDR1 is SGHNT, CDR2 YYREEE, per germline (reference sequence). The DNA of the CDR3 is TGTGCCAGCAGCTTGGTTACCGGGGACTATGGCTACACCTTC. Its translation is CASSLVTGDYGYTF.

CDR3 in DNA: TGCAGCGTAGGGGGGGATCGGGAAGCTTTCTTT. It encodes CSVGGDREAFF. The rearrangement uses TRBV29-1 and TRBJ1-1; maybe TRBD1 (6 bases). This CDR3 is 11 amino acids long. The V end lost 6 bases, the J end lost 8 bases, and 13 bases lay between the germline ends. Looked up from germline, CDR1 is SQVTM and CDR2 is ANQGSEA.

The J gene is TRBJ2-1, the V gene TRBV29-1, with 10 nucleotides matching TRBD1. The CDR3 extends over 15 amino acids. Germline assignment: CDR1 SQVTM and CDR2 ANQGSEA. J lost 3 bases, V lost 6 bases, and 8 bases had no gene match. The CDR3 DNA is TGCAGCGTAGGCCCGGGACAGGGGCTCTACAATGAGCAGTTCTTC. Encoded protein: CSVGPGQGLYNEQFF.

V is TRBV29-1 and J is TRBJ2-3; no clear D gene. Germline CDR1 is SQVTM and CDR2 is ANQGSEA. The CDR3 is made up of 11 amino acids. V lost 0 bases to trimming and J lost 5 bases, with 3 bases between them. For the CDR3, the DNA is TGCAGCGTTGAAGATTTAGATACGCAGTATTTT. This gives the protein CSVEDLDTQYF.

The J gene is TRBJ2-5, the V gene TRBV14; 7 bases fit TRBD2. The CDR3 totals 14 residues. After removal of 3 bases from V and 5 bases from J, the junction contained 6 bases not matched to a gene. From germline, CDR1 is SGHDN and CDR2 FVKESK. CDR3 DNA: TGTGCCAGCAGCCACCCGGGGAGGGTTGAGACCCAGTACTTC. It is translated as CASSHPGRVETQYF. Complete variable domain (other parts from reference TRBV14 and TRBJ2-5): EAGVTQFPSHSVIEKGQTVTLRCDPISGHDNLYWYRRVMGKEIKFLLHFVKESKQDESGMPNNRFLAERTGGTYSTLKVQPAELEDSGVYFCASSHPGRVETQYFGPGTRLLVL.

This rearrangement joins TRBV7-2 to TRBJ2-5; D might be TRBD1 (5 bases). The CDR3 has 13 residues. The germline gives CDR1 SGHTA, CDR2 FQGNSA. V was cut by 3 bases and J by 5 bases, with 10 bases left in between. CDR3 protein: CASSFQGGETQYF. The CDR3 nucleotides are TGTGCCAGCAGCTTTCAGGGTGGGGAGACCCAGTACTTC.

This chain connects TRBV5-1 to TRBJ2-3, with 7 bases that match TRBD1. This CDR3 spans 13 amino acids. After removal of 5 bases from V and 7 bases from J, the junction contained 7 bases not matched to a gene. Germline CDR1 and CDR2: SGHRS and YFSETQ. CDR3 residues: CASRTGADHTQYF. CDR3 DNA: TGCGCCAGCAGAACAGGGGCGGACCATACGCAGTATTTT.

Concerning this clone: The sample contains more than one DNA sequence encoding this CDR3. The chain has TRBV6-6 and TRBJ2-1; D might be TRBD2 (6 bases). The CDR3 totals 13 residues. CDR1 is MNHNY and CDR2 is SVGAGI in the germline V gene (reference sequence). V was pared by 5 bases and J by 4 bases, with 9 bases between. The CDR3 DNA is TGTGCCAGCAGTCGGGACTCGTACAATGAGCAGTTCTTC. Encoded protein: CASSRDSYNEQFF.

The J gene is TRBJ2-3, the V gene TRBV18, with D unresolved. The V gene lost 0 bases and the J gene lost 2 bases, with 9 bases spanning the gap. CDR1 is KGHSH, CDR2 LQKENI, per germline. The CDR3 consists of 15 residues. Here the CDR3 DNA reads TGTGCCAGCTCACCACCGAGTAGATCCACAGATACGCAGTATTTT. The encoded protein is CASSPPSRSTDTQYF.

The chain links TRBV30 to TRBJ2-7, with D unresolved. CDR3 length: 12 amino acids. V lost 7 bases and J 3 bases, leaving 13 bases between the germline ends. Germline V lookup: CDR1 GTSNPN, CDR2 SVGIG (reference sequence). This chain's CDR3 is CASTMWGYEQYF. CDR3 nucleotides: TGTGCCTCCACTATGTGGGGCTACGAGCAGTACTTC.

The rearrangement uses TRBV21-1 and TRBJ2-3. TRBV21-1 is a recognized pseudogene. The CDR3 covers 18 residues. In DNA form, the CDR3 reads TGTGCCAGCAGCAAAGTAGGTCTACTGAACCGTGCCACAGATACGCAGTATTTT. Amino acid sequence: CASSKVGLLNRATDTQYF.

The genes are TRBV10-3 and TRBJ1-1; possibly TRBD1 for D (6 bases). This CDR3 is 14 amino acids long. Germline lookup yields CDR1 ENHRY and CDR2 SYGVKD. V was shortened by 3 bases and J by 2 bases, with 10 bases between the two germline ends. This chain's CDR3 is CAISDSRGNTEAFF. Written as DNA, the CDR3 is TGTGCCATCAGTGATTCCAGGGGAAACACTGAAGCTTTCTTT.

The chain carries TRBV9 and TRBJ1-2, with D possibly TRBD1 on 5 matching bases. The CDR3 runs to 14 residues. The germline V gene has CDR1 SGDLS and CDR2 YYNGEE. V was pared by 4 bases and J by 4 bases, with 14 bases between. CDR3: CASSLPPDTYGYTF. Here the CDR3 DNA reads TGTGCCAGCAGCTTACCCCCGGACACCTATGGCTACACCTTC.

The chain is built from TRBV2 and TRBJ2-1, with no clear D. This CDR3 is built from 9 residues. CDR1 is SNHLY and CDR2 is FYNNEI in the germline V gene. V was cut by 7 bases and J by 10 bases, with 5 bases left in between. Here the CDR3 reads CASNPEQFF. DNA of the CDR3: TGTGCCAGCAACCCCGAGCAGTTCTTC.

This chain links TRBV10-3 with TRBJ2-7, with 7 bases lining up with TRBD1. The germline V gene encodes CDR1 ENHRY and CDR2 SYGVKD. V shed 2 bases and J 3 bases; nucleotides not matched to a gene: 4. The length of the CDR3 is 14 residues. CDR3 in amino acids: CAISEDRAIYEQYF. The CDR3 nucleotides read TGTGCCATCAGTGAGGACAGGGCCATCTACGAGCAGTACTTC.

J is TRBJ2-7 and V is TRBV29-1, with 9 bases identical to TRBD1. CDR3 size: 13 residues. Looked up from germline, CDR1 is SQVTM and CDR2 is ANQGSEA. V was clipped by 6 bases and J by 2 bases; unmatched bases: 5. The DNA for the CDR3 is TGCAGCGTCGGACAGGGGTTGCCCTACGAGCAGTACTTC. Translated: CSVGQGLPYEQYF.

The V and J genes are TRBV7-2 and TRBJ2-7; D may be TRBD1 or TRBD2 (5 bases each). The CDR3 extends over 14 amino acids. V was pared by 5 bases and J by 0 bases, with 11 bases between. CDR1 is SGHTA and CDR2 is FQGNSA in the germline V gene. CDR3 amino acids: CASSPWDGSYEQYF. The CDR3 nucleotides are TGTGCCAGCAGCCCCTGGGACGGCTCCTACGAGCAGTACTTC.

The CDR3 sequence: CASSPYLSGRVTKNIQYF. DNA of the CDR3: TGCGCCAGCAGCCCCTATCTTAGCGGGAGAGTAACCAAAAACATTCAGTACTTC. The chain employs TRBV4-1 and TRBJ2-4; 9 bases are a match to TRBD2. Trimming took 4 bases from V and 2 from J; bases not matched to a gene: 12. The CDR3 runs to 18 residues. Germline V gene lookup returns CDR1 MGHRA and CDR2 YSYEKL.

The J gene is TRBJ2-1, the V gene TRBV6-6; no firm D call. CDR3 size: 13 residues. The V gene's germline CDR1 is MNHNY and CDR2 SVGAGI (reference sequence). V lost 4 bases and J lost 4, with 8 bases in between. CDR3 residues: CASSFSAYNEQFF. The DNA for the CDR3 is TGTGCCAGCAGTTTTTCGGCTTACAATGAGCAGTTCTTC.

This clone is labeled as medium-sized (0.01 to 0.1%). The chain recombines TRBV18 with TRBJ2-7; D unresolved. Germline V gene data show CDR1 as KGHSH and CDR2 as LQKENI. Trimming removed 3 bases from V and 7 bases from J, with 16 bases in between. The length of the CDR3 is 14 residues. The CDR3 bases are TGTGCCAGCTCACCGAAGACAAACTTTGGGGAGCAGTACTTC. Its protein is CASSPKTNFGEQYF.

The gene calls are TRBV5-1 and TRBJ2-3; D not certain. Trimming removed 2 bases from V and 2 bases from J, with 6 bases in between. The germline CDR1 and CDR2 sequences are SGHRS and YFSETQ. The CDR3 spans 13 residues. The CDR3 nucleotides read TGCGCCAGCAGCTTTCAGAACACAGATACGCAGTATTTT. It is translated as CASSFQNTDTQYF.

This chain joins TRBV7-2 and TRBJ2-7, with D possibly being TRBD1 or TRBD2 (5 bases each). The germline V gene encodes CDR1 SGHTA and CDR2 FQGNSA. The CDR3 is 15 amino acids. V was cut by 4 bases and J by 0 bases, with 13 bases left in between. CDR3 DNA sequence: TGTGCCAGCAGCTGGCACAGGAGGAGCTCCTACGAGCAGTACTTC. Translation: CASSWHRRSSYEQYF.

The chain recombines TRBV30 with TRBJ2-6; TRBD1 agrees at 7 bases. CDR3 length equals 14 residues. Germline lookup yields CDR1 GTSNPN and CDR2 SVGIG (reference sequence). CDR3 residues: CASNRGYGANVLTF. DNA for the CDR3: TGTGCTTCAAACAGGGGATATGGGGCCAACGTCCTGACTTTC.

The chain is built from TRBV5-1 and TRBJ1-1; D gene uncertain. From germline, CDR1 is SGHRS and CDR2 YFSETQ. The CDR3 has 13 amino acids. Trimming took off 1 base at V and 1 base at J, with 5 bases between the two ends. The DNA of the CDR3 is TGCGCCAGCAGCTTGTCAACGAACACTGAAGCTTTCTTT. Protein sequence: CASSLSTNTEAFF.

The chain links TRBV1 to TRBJ2-3. TRBV1 is a recognized pseudogene. The CDR3 totals 15 residues. The CDR3 sequence is CTSSQDRLQPYTQYF. The CDR3, as DNA: TGCACCAGCAGCCAAGATCGGCTCCAACCGTATACGCAGTATTTT.

The J gene is TRBJ2-2, the V gene TRBV19; 9 nucleotides line up with TRBD1. The CDR3 has 17 amino acids. Germline CDR1 is LNHDA and CDR2 is SQIVND (reference sequence). Trimming cost V 2 bases and J 5 bases; bases outside gene matches: 9. CDR3 nucleotides: TGTGCCAGTAGTATAAAACTGGGACAGGGCCGGACCGGGGAGCTGTTTTTT. Protein product: CASSIKLGQGRTGELFF.

The genes are TRBV11-3 and TRBJ2-2; 7 bases align to TRBD2. This CDR3 region has 17 residues. The V gene end was trimmed by 0 bases and the J gene end by 0 bases; junction bases not matched to a gene: 4. The germline V gene has CDR1 SGHNT and CDR2 YENEEA. The CDR3 spells CASSLDQSGTNTGELFF. The CDR3 nucleotides are TGTGCCAGCAGCTTAGATCAAAGCGGGACGAACACCGGGGAGCTGTTTTTT.

This chain uses TRBV5-1 with TRBJ2-5; 7 bases map to TRBD1. The CDR3 is made up of 13 amino acids. Germline V gene lookup returns CDR1 SGHRS and CDR2 YFSETQ. V dropped 4 bases and J dropped 5; count of bases not matched to a gene: 5. CDR3 protein: CASSAYRGETQYF. In DNA, the CDR3 is TGCGCCAGCAGCGCCTACAGGGGTGAGACCCAGTACTTC.

J is TRBJ2-3 and V is TRBV10-2; TRBD2 matches 8 bases. Germline assignment: CDR1 WSHSY and CDR2 SAAADI. Unmatched junction bases numbered 10, after V lost 3 bases and J lost 14 bases. The CDR3 has 13 residues. CDR3 coding DNA: TGCGCCAGCAGTGATATTAGACTAGCGCGTTCGTATTTT. Translating it yields CASSDIRLARSYF.

The V call is TRBV15, the J call TRBJ2-7; D is perhaps TRBD1 or TRBD2 (6 bases each). Trimming pared 2 bases from V and 4 bases from J, leaving 27 bases between. Germline values: CDR1 LNHNV, CDR2 YYDKDF (reference sequence). The CDR3 runs 19 residues. CDR3: CATSRTGTVRAGGKYEQYF. In DNA, the CDR3 is TGTGCCACCAGCAGAACAGGGACTGTGAGAGCGGGCGGTAAATACGAGCAGTACTTC.